What follows describes a single T cell receptor (beta chain). Germline values: CDR1 DFQATT, CDR2 SNEGSKA (reference sequence). This CDR3 contains 15 residues. Trimming cost V 3 bases and J 8 bases; bases outside gene matches: 10. Via MiXCR, TCRdb re-called the multiplex PCR reads, giving one row per CDR3 protein. The sample lists under 35,000 distinct CDR3 sequences, approximately 63% occurring once. This record comes from a study of breast tumors, draining lymph nodes, adjacent tissues. The source of this sequence is a female donor with breast cancer. Some clones in this sample may be carry-over from other donors' samples. Sequences were obtained from breast tumor tissue. This chain uses TRBV20-1 with TRBJ1-4; TRBD1 matches 9 bases. For the CDR3, the DNA is TGCAGTGCTAGGGCGTTCGGGACAGGGCCGGAAAAACTGTTTTTT. This sequence encodes CSARAFGTGPEKLFF.